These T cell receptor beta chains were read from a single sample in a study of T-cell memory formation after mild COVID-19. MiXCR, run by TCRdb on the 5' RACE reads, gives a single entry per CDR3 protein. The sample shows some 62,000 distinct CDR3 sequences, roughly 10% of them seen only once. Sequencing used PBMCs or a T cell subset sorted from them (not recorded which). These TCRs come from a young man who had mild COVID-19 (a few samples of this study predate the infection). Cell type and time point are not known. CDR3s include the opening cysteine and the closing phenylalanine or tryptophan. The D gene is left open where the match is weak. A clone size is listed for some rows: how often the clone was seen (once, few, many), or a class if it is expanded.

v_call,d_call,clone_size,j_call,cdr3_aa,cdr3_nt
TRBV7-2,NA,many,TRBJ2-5,CASSLNPAQETQYF,TGTGCCAGCAGCTTAAACCCGGCGCAAGAGACCCAGTACTTC
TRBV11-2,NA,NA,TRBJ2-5,CASSFAAGVSETQYF,TGTGCCAGCAGCTTCGCAGCCGGGGTTAGTGAGACCCAGTACTTC
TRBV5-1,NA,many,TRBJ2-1,CASSPGVYNEQFF,TGCGCCAGCAGCCCAGGGGTTTACAATGAGCAGTTCTTC
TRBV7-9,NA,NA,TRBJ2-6,CASSLGPGLSSGANVLTF,TGTGCCAGCAGCTTAGGCCCGGGGCTAAGCTCTGGGGCCAACGTCCTGACTTTC
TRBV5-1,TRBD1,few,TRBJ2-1,CASSWWTGSNEQFF,TGCGCCAGCAGCTGGTGGACAGGGAGCAATGAGCAGTTCTTC
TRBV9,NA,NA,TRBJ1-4,CASTPSYRQTNEKLFF,TGTGCCAGCACCCCCTCGTACCGTCAGACTAATGAAAAACTGTTTTTT
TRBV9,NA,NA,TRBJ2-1,CASSVDGGTYNEQFF,TGTGCCAGCAGCGTGGACGGCGGCACCTACAATGAGCAGTTCTTC
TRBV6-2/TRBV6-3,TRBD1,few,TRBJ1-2,CASSYSPIDRVSGYTF,TGTGCCAGCAGTTACTCCCCCATCGACAGGGTTTCTGGCTACACCTTC
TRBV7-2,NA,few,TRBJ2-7,CASSLTSSIQGYEQYF,TGTGCCAGCAGCCTAACGTCCTCTATACAGGGATACGAGCAGTACTTC
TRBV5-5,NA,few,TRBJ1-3,CASSSTRSGNTIYF,TGTGCCAGCAGCTCGACACGCTCTGGAAACACCATATATTTT
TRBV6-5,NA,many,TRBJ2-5,CASSRTTQETQYF,TGTGCCAGCAGTCGGACAACCCAAGAGACCCAGTACTTC